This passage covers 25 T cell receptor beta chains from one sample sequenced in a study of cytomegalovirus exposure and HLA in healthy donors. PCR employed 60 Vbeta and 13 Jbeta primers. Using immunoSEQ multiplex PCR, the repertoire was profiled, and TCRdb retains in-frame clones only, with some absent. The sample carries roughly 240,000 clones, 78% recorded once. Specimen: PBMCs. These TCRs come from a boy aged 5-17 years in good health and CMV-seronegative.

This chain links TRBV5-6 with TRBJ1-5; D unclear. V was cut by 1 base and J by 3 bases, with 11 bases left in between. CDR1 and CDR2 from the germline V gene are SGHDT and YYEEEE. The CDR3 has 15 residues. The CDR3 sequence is CASSLSGRHNQPQHF. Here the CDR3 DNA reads TGTGCCAGCAGCTTGTCCGGGAGGCACAATCAGCCCCAGCATTTT.

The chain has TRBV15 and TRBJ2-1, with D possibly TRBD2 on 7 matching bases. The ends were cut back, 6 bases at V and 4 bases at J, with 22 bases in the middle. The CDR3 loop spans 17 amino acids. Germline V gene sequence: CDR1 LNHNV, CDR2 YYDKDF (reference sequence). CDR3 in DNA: TGTGCCACCAGGCCGGGGGGCCTCAGAGGGTATTACAATGAGCAGTTCTTC. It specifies CATRPGGLRGYYNEQFF.

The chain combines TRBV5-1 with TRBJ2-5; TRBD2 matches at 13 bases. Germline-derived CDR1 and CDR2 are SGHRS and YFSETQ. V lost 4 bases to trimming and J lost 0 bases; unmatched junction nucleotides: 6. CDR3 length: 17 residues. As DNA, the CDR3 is TGCGCCAGCAGCACCGGACTAGCGGGAGCGGACCAAGAGACCCAGTACTTC. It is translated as CASSTGLAGADQETQYF.

The CDR3 DNA reads TGTGCCAGCAGGCGGGGACAGGGGGGGGGCTACACCTTC. Amino acid sequence: CASRRGQGGGYTF. V and J are TRBV2 and TRBJ1-2, with 11 bases aligning to TRBD1. The V gene end was trimmed by 6 bases and the J gene end by 8 bases; junction bases not matched to a gene: 5. Germline values: CDR1 SNHLY, CDR2 FYNNEI. The CDR3 sequence is 13 residues long.

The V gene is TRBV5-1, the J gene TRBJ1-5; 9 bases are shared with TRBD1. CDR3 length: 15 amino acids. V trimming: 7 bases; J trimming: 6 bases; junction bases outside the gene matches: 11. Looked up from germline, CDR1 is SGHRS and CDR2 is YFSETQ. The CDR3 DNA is TGCGCCAGCCAGCGAGGGACAGGGCACGGTCAGCCCCAGCATTTT. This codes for CASQRGTGHGQPQHF.

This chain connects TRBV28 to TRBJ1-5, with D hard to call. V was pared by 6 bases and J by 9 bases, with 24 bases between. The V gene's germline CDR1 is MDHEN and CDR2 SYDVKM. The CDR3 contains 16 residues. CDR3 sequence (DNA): TGTGCCAGCAGCCAAGGACTTCGACAAAGGCTCTTGCCCCAGCATTTT. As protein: CASSQGLRQRLLPQHF.

This chain's CDR3 is CASSPPGLGYEQYF. DNA of the CDR3: TGTGCCAGCAGCCCACCGGGACTAGGCTACGAGCAGTACTTC. The rearrangement joins TRBV7-2 to TRBJ2-5, with 8 bases identical to TRBD2. The J call may not be correct, given that the DNA end is closer to TRBJ2-7. The germline CDR1 and CDR2 sequences are SGHTA and FQGNSA. This CDR3 spans 14 amino acids.

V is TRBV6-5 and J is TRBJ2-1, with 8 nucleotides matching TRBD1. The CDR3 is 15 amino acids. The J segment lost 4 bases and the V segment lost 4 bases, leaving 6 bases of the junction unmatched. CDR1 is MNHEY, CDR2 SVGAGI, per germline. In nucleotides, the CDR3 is TGTGCCAGCAGTTTTCAGGGGGCGGATTACAATGAGCAGTTCTTC. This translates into CASSFQGADYNEQFF.

The CDR3 coding sequence is TGTGCCAGCAGCGTAGGTGGGACAGCGTCTTACGAGCAGTACTTC. The encoded protein is CASSVGGTASYEQYF. This chain connects TRBV9 to TRBJ2-7; 7 bases match TRBD1. Per germline, CDR1 SGDLS and CDR2 YYNGEE. The trim removed 0 bases at V and 4 bases at J, leaving 7 bases unmatched. There are 15 residues in the CDR3.

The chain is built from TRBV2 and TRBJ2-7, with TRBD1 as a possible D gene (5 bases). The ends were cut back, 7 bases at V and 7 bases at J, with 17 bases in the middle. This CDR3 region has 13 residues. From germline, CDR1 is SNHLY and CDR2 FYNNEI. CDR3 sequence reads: CASNPRRECEQYF. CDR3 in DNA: TGTGCCAGCAACCCGCGCAGGGAATGTGAGCAGTACTTC. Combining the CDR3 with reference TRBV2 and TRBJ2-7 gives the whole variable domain EPEVTQTPSHQVTQMGQEVILRCVPISNHLYFYWYRQILGQKVEFLVSFYNNEISEKSEIFDDQFSVERPDGSNFTLKIRSTKLEDSAMYFCASNPRRECEQYFGPGTRLTVT.

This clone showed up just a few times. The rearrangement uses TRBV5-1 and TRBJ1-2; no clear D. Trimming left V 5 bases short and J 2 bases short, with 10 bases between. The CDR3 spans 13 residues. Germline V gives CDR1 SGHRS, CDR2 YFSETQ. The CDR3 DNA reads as TGCGCCAGCAGACCAGACGGGAACTATGGCTACACCTTC. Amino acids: CASRPDGNYGYTF. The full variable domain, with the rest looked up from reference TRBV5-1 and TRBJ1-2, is KAGVTQTPRYLIKTRGQQVTLSCSPISGHRSVSWYQQTPGQGLQFLFEYFSETQRNKGNFPGRFSGRQFSNSRSEMNVSTLELGDSALYLCASRPDGNYGYTFGSGTRLTVV.

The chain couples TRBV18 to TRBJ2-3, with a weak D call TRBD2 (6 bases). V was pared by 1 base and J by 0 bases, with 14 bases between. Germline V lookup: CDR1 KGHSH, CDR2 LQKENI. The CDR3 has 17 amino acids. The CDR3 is CASSPLTSGTSTDTQYF. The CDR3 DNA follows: TGTGCCAGCTCACCACTCACTTCCGGGACTAGCACAGATACGCAGTATTTT.

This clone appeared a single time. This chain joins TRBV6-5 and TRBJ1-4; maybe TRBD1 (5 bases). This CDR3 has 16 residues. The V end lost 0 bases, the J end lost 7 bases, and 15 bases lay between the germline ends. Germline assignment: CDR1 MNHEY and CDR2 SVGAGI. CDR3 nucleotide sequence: TGTGCCAGCAGTTACTCGAGTGGACATTTAGTTGAAAAACTGTTTTTT. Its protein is CASSYSSGHLVEKLFF.

CDR3 DNA: TGTGCCAGCAGTTTGGCGGACAGCTACGAGCAGTACTTC. This encodes CASSLADSYEQYF. This rearrangement joins TRBV27 to TRBJ2-5; tentative D call: TRBD1 (6 bases). The assigned J gene may be wrong: the sequence end matches TRBJ2-7 better. CDR1 MNHEY and CDR2 SMNVEV come from the germline V gene (reference sequence). This CDR3 contains 13 residues.

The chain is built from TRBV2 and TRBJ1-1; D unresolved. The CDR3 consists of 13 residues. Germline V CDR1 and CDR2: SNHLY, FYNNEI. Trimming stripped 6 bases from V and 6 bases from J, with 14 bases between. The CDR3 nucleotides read TGTGCCAGCAGGAGAGAGGGAGGGCCTGAAGCTTTCTTT. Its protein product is CASRREGGPEAFF.

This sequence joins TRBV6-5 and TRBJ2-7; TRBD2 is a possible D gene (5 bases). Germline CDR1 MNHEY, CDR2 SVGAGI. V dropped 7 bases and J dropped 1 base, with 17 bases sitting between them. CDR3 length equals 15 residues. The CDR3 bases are TGTGCCAGCACTGTCGGGGTATCTTCGTCCTACGAGCAGTACTTC. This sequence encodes CASTVGVSSSYEQYF.

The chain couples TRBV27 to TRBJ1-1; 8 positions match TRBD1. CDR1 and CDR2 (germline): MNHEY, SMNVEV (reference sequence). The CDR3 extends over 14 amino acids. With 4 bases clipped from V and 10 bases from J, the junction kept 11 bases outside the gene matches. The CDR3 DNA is TGTGCCAGCAGTTCTCTGGACAGGGCCGCTACAGCTTTCTTT. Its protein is CASSSLDRAATAFF.

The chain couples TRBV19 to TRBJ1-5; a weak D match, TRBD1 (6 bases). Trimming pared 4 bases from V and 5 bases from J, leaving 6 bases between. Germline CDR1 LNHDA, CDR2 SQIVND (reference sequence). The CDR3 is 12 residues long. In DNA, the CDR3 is TGTGCCAGTAGTACAGGGGATCAGCCCCAGCATTTT. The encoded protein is CASSTGDQPQHF.

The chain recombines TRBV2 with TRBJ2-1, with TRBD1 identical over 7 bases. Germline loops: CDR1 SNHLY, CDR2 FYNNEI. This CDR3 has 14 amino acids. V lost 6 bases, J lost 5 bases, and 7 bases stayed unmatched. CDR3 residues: CASSLGQENNEQFF. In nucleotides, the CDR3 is TGTGCCAGCAGCCTAGGACAGGAGAACAATGAGCAGTTCTTC.

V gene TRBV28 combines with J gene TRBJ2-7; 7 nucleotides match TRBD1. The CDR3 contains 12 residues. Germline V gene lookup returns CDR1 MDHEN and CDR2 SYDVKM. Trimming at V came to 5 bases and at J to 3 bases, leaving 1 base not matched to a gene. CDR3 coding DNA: TGTGCCAGCAGTCCAGGGGGCTACGAGCAGTACTTC. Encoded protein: CASSPGGYEQYF.

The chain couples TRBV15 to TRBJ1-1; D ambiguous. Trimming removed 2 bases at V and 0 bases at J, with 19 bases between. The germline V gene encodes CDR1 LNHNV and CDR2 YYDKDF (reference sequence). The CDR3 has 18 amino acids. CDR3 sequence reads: CATSRQWTGSVMNTEAFF. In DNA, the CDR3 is TGTGCCACCAGCAGACAGTGGACGGGAAGTGTCATGAACACTGAAGCTTTCTTT.

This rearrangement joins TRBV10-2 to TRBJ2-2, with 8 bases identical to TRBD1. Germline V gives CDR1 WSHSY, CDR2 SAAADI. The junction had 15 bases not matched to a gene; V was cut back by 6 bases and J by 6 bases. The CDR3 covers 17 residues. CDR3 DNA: TGCGCCAGCAGCGACCCCCTTGACAGGGGTATTGCCGGGGAGCTGTTTTTT. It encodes CASSDPLDRGIAGELFF.

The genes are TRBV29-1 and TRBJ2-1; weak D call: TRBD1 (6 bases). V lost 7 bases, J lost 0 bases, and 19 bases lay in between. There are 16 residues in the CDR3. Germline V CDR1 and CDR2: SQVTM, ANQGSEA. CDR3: CSALRGTQSSYNEQFF. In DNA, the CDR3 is TGCAGCGCCCTCAGGGGTACCCAGAGCTCCTACAATGAGCAGTTCTTC.

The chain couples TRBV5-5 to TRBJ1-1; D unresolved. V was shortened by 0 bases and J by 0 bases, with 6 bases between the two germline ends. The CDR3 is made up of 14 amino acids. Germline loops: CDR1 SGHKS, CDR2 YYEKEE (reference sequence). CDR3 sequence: CASSLVLLNTEAFF. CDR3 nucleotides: TGTGCCAGCAGCTTGGTACTATTGAACACTGAAGCTTTCTTT.

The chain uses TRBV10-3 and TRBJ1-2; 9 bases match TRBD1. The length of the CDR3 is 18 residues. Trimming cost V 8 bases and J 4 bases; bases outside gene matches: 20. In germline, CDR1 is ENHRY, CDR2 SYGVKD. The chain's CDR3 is CAIARTGQGSRAGYGYTF. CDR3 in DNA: TGTGCCATCGCCCGAACGGGACAGGGATCGAGGGCGGGCTATGGCTACACCTTC.